One sample yielded the 27 T cell receptor beta chains listed below, sequenced in a study of OX40 agonist ivuxolimab in advanced cancers. This table comes from immunoSEQ multiplex PCR, and its TCRdb copy is limited to in-frame clones, with some not included. The sample shows around 83,000 clones, approximately 88% of them seen only once. Here the sequenced sample was CD4+ or CD8+ T cells sorted from blood, taken in a trial of the OX40 agonist ivuxolimab. The receptors originated from an adult with an advanced solid tumor such as melanoma, head and neck, liver or kidney cancer.

In its sample, this clone was seen a few times. The genes are TRBV6-5 and TRBJ1-6; TRBD1 aligns across 12 bases. Unmatched junction bases numbered 4, after V lost 5 bases and J lost 8 bases. The V gene's germline CDR1 is MNHEY and CDR2 SVGAGI. The CDR3 has 15 residues. The CDR3: CASSKGQGAYSPLHF. The CDR3 DNA reads TGTGCCAGCAGTAAGGGACAGGGGGCATATTCACCCCTCCACTTT.

The chain links TRBV18 to TRBJ2-2; no clear D gene. The CDR3 has 15 amino acids. The germline V and J ends were trimmed by 4 bases and 3 bases, with 12 bases remaining between them. CDR1 and CDR2 from the germline V gene are KGHSH and LQKENI. CDR3 amino acids: CASSQFDQDTGELFF. As DNA, the CDR3 is TGTGCCAGCTCACAATTCGACCAGGACACCGGGGAGCTGTTTTTT.

The V and J genes are TRBV11-2 and TRBJ1-2; D not resolved. Germline V lookup: CDR1 SGHAT, CDR2 FQNNGV. The germline V and J ends were trimmed by 10 bases and 2 bases, with 20 bases remaining between them. This CDR3 spans 15 amino acids. CDR3 region: CATYVGRGLNYGYTF. The CDR3, as DNA: TGTGCCACCTACGTGGGTCGTGGATTAAACTATGGCTACACCTTC.

The genes are TRBV7-9 and TRBJ2-1; D remains ambiguous. The CDR3 has 11 residues. The ends were cut back, 4 bases at V and 9 bases at J, with 7 bases in the middle. CDR1 SEHNR and CDR2 FQNEAQ come from the germline V gene (reference sequence). CDR3 amino acids: CASSSLGEQFF. The CDR3 coding sequence is TGTGCCAGCAGCTCGTTAGGTGAGCAGTTCTTC.

The rearrangement joins TRBV5-1 to TRBJ2-2; D is undetermined. V dropped 0 bases and J dropped 3 bases, with 6 bases sitting between them. The CDR3 extends over 14 amino acids. In germline, CDR1 is SGHRS, CDR2 YFSETQ. The CDR3 nucleotides are TGCGCCAGCAGCTTGGCGAGTTACACCGGGGAGCTGTTTTTT. Residues: CASSLASYTGELFF.

The chain has TRBV5-6 and TRBJ1-4, with a possible D match to TRBD1 (5 bases). CDR3 size: 14 residues. Germline V gives CDR1 SGHDT, CDR2 YYEEEE. The V end was cut by 2 bases, the J end by 8 bases, with 13 bases between. The chain's CDR3 is CASSFEGLWEKLFF. The CDR3 coding sequence is TGTGCCAGCAGCTTTGAGGGGCTCTGGGAAAAACTGTTTTTT.

This sequence joins TRBV6-1 and TRBJ1-2; D gene unclear. Per germline, CDR1 MNHNS and CDR2 SASEGT. The length of the CDR3 is 12 residues. Deletions cut 10 bases from V and 3 bases from J, with 12 bases between. The CDR3 spells CATLGRDYGYTF. In DNA form, the CDR3 reads TGTGCCACCTTGGGAAGGGACTATGGCTACACCTTC.

The CDR3: CASSLAFGQGGGYTF. The CDR3 nucleotides read TGTGCCAGCAGCTTGGCATTTGGACAGGGGGGTGGCTACACCTTC. The chain uses TRBV5-6 and TRBJ1-2; TRBD1 matches 10 bases. V shed 0 bases and J 7 bases; nucleotides not matched to a gene: 6. In germline, CDR1 is SGHDT, CDR2 YYEEEE. CDR3 size: 15 residues.

The chain couples TRBV5-5 to TRBJ1-2, with a possible D match to TRBD1 (5 bases). The CDR3 extends over 15 amino acids. Germline V gives CDR1 SGHKS, CDR2 YYEKEE (reference sequence). V shed 3 bases and J shed 1 base, with 13 bases lying between them. CDR3 bases: TGTGCCAGCAGCTGGGGCGGAGGACTTAACTATGGCTACACCTTC. Its translation: CASSWGGGLNYGYTF.

The chain recombines TRBV2 with TRBJ2-2; possible D gene TRBD1, 5 bases. Germline V gene data show CDR1 as SNHLY and CDR2 as FYNNEI. The CDR3 extends over 14 amino acids. Trimming took off 6 bases at V and 4 bases at J, with 12 bases between the two ends. The CDR3 DNA is TGTGCCAGCAGGGGATTACAGGTCACCGGGGAGCTGTTTTTT. Amino acids: CASRGLQVTGELFF.

The chain uses TRBV27 and TRBJ2-7; the D gene is possibly TRBD1 (6 bases). Trimming removed 5 bases at V and 2 bases at J, with 13 bases between. CDR3 length: 14 amino acids. Germline V gene lookup returns CDR1 MNHEY and CDR2 SMNVEV (reference sequence). Here the CDR3 reads CASSLTGTPYEQYF. CDR3 in DNA: TGTGCCAGCAGTCTAACAGGGACCCCCTACGAGCAGTACTTC.

The chain combines TRBV4-2 with TRBJ1-1; TRBD1 is a possible D gene (6 bases). Looked up from germline, CDR1 is LGHNA and CDR2 is YNFKEQ. Between the trimmed V and J ends, which lost 0 bases and 11 bases, there was a span of 19 bases. This CDR3 region has 15 residues. The DNA of the CDR3 is TGTGCCAGCAGCCAAGATGGGTCAGGGGCAAGGTATGCTTTCTTT. Its protein product is CASSQDGSGARYAFF.

Only a few counts were recorded for this clone. The rearrangement uses TRBV13 and TRBJ1-5, with 10 bases matching TRBD1. The germline gives CDR1 PRHDT, CDR2 FYEKMQ (reference sequence). This CDR3 is built from 14 residues. Germline trimming cut 0 bases from V and 9 bases from J; bases unmatched to any gene: 2. The CDR3 DNA sequence: TGTGCCAGCAGCTTAGGGACAGGGGGCCTGCCCCAGCATTTT. It specifies CASSLGTGGLPQHF.

The gene calls are TRBV5-6 and TRBJ2-1; 9 positions agree with TRBD1. The CDR3 is made up of 12 amino acids. Germline V lookup: CDR1 SGHDT, CDR2 YYEEEE. Unmatched junction bases numbered 5, after V lost 8 bases and J lost 8 bases. The CDR3 reads CASYTGGDEQFF. CDR3 in DNA: TGTGCCAGTTATACAGGGGGCGATGAGCAGTTCTTC. Looking up the rest from reference TRBV5-6 and TRBJ2-1 gives the full variable domain: DAGVTQSPTHLIKTRGQQVTLRCSPKSGHDTVSWYQQALGQGPQFIFQYYEEEERQRGNFPDRFSGHQFPNYSSELNVNALLLGDSALYLCASYTGGDEQFFGPGTRLTVL.

The CDR3 spells CAWSEGRVNYSPLHF. The CDR3 nucleotides read TGTGCCTGGAGTGAGGGCAGGGTAAATTATTCACCCCTCCACTTT. The V gene is TRBV30, the J gene TRBJ1-6, with TRBD1 as a possible D gene (5 bases). The CDR3 spans 15 residues. CDR1 GTSNPN and CDR2 SVGIG come from the germline V gene (reference sequence). The V gene lost 1 base and the J gene lost 8 bases, with 15 bases spanning the gap.

J is TRBJ1-3 and V is TRBV19; D may be TRBD1 (5 bases). CDR3 size: 15 residues. Trimming cost V 8 bases and J 0 bases, with 14 bases left between them. The germline CDR1 and CDR2 sequences are LNHDA and SQIVND (reference sequence). The CDR3 spells CASRGTSSSGNTIYF. In nucleotides, the CDR3 is TGTGCCAGTCGAGGGACGTCGAGCTCTGGAAACACCATATATTTT. Variable domain in full (rest from reference TRBV19 and TRBJ1-3): DGGITQSPKYLFRKEGQNVTLSCEQNLNHDAMYWYRQDPGQGLRLIYYSQIVNDFQKGDIAEGYSVSREKKESFPLTVTSAQKNPTAFYLCASRGTSSSGNTIYFGEGSWLTVV.

This clone has only one observation. The rearrangement joins TRBV11-2 to TRBJ1-2, with a weak D call TRBD1 (5 bases). Trimming stripped 5 bases from V and 0 bases from J, with 16 bases between. Germline-derived CDR1 and CDR2 are SGHAT and FQNNGV. There are 16 residues in the CDR3. The CDR3 is CASSPSGTPTNYGYTF. In DNA, the CDR3 is TGTGCCAGCAGCCCCTCCGGGACGCCTACTAACTATGGCTACACCTTC.

This clone was picked up one time. V gene TRBV7-4 combines with J gene TRBJ2-7; no clear D. Trimming removed 4 bases from V and 0 bases from J, with 13 bases in between. The CDR3 runs 15 residues. The germline CDR1 and CDR2 sequences are SGHVT and SQSDAQ. The CDR3 region is CASSSFGRSSYEQYF. The DNA of the CDR3 is TGTGCCAGCAGCTCCTTCGGACGGAGCTCCTACGAGCAGTACTTC.

Only a few counts were recorded for this clone. The rearrangement links TRBV5-5 to TRBJ1-2; D unclear. This CDR3 has 15 residues. Germline V gene data show CDR1 as SGHKS and CDR2 as YYEKEE (reference sequence). With 2 bases removed from V and 3 bases from J, the gap between germline ends came to 14 bases. In DNA, the CDR3 is TGTGCCAGCAGCTTTTTCGGAAATGGGGACTATGGCTACACCTTC. As protein: CASSFFGNGDYGYTF.

The CDR3 DNA reads TGCAGCGTTGAAGTCGAGCGGACAGGCTCTGAAGCTTTCTTT. Residues: CSVEVERTGSEAFF. The chain carries TRBV29-1 and TRBJ1-1; 7 bases agree with TRBD1. The CDR3 sequence is 14 residues long. From germline, CDR1 is SQVTM and CDR2 ANQGSEA. V lost 1 base to trimming and J lost 6 bases; unmatched junction nucleotides: 8.

The chain employs TRBV18 and TRBJ2-6; D not resolved. The CDR3 extends over 17 amino acids. Deletions cut 3 bases from V and 0 bases from J, with 12 bases between. CDR1 is KGHSH, CDR2 LQKENI, per germline. The CDR3 nucleotides are TGTGCCAGCTCACCCACCCGTCAGAGCTCTGGGGCCAACGTCCTGACTTTC. Amino acid sequence: CASSPTRQSSGANVLTF.

The chain is built from TRBV5-5 and TRBJ1-3, with no clear D. Germline values: CDR1 SGHKS, CDR2 YYEKEE (reference sequence). Trimming left V 0 bases short and J 4 bases short, with 2 bases between. The CDR3 extends over 12 amino acids. CDR3 loop: CASSLEGNTIYF. In DNA, the CDR3 is TGTGCCAGCAGCTTGGAAGGAAACACCATATATTTT.

The chain is built from TRBV11-2 and TRBJ1-4, with D maybe TRBD1 (5 bases). The length of the CDR3 is 15 residues. V was clipped by 4 bases and J by 8 bases, with 17 bases between them. Germline assignment: CDR1 SGHAT and CDR2 FQNNGV. The CDR3 loop reads CASSWGVSSGEKLFF. The CDR3 DNA follows: TGTGCCAGCAGCTGGGGGGTTTCCTCGGGGGAAAAACTGTTTTTT.

The rearrangement joins TRBV2 to TRBJ2-7; a weak D match, TRBD2 (5 bases). CDR1 SNHLY and CDR2 FYNNEI come from the germline V gene. The V and J ends lost 4 bases and 6 bases respectively, with 10 bases between them. The CDR3 contains 12 residues. The CDR3 sequence: CASSVMTIEQYF. The DNA of the CDR3 is TGTGCCAGCAGTGTCATGACTATCGAGCAGTACTTC.

The sample holds a few counts of this clone. This same CDR3 is encoded by further DNA sequences in the sample. J is TRBJ2-2 and V is TRBV18; tentative D call: TRBD2 (6 bases). Trimming pared 6 bases from V and 4 bases from J, leaving 9 bases between. CDR3 size: 13 residues. Germline assignment: CDR1 KGHSH and CDR2 LQKENI. DNA for the CDR3: TGTGCCAGCTCCCCGCGGGGCACCGGGGAGCTGTTTTTT. Amino acids: CASSPRGTGELFF.

The chain combines TRBV7-3 with TRBJ2-1, with D perhaps TRBD1 (6 bases). The V and J ends lost 2 bases and 8 bases respectively, with 7 bases between them. CDR1 and CDR2 (germline): SGHTA, FQGTGA. The CDR3 sequence is 12 residues long. This CDR3 is CASSLGGDEQFF. CDR3 sequence (DNA): TGTGCCAGCAGCTTAGGGGGCGATGAGCAGTTCTTC.

J is TRBJ2-4 and V is TRBV7-2, with D hard to call. V was clipped by 1 base and J by 8 bases, with 9 bases between them. The CDR3 contains 13 residues. The V gene's germline CDR1 is SGHTA and CDR2 FQGNSA. The CDR3 DNA sequence: TGTGCCAGCAGCTTAGTAGCCCAGGACATTCAGTACTTC. Its translation is CASSLVAQDIQYF. The entire variable domain, with the rest obtained from reference TRBV7-2 and TRBJ2-4, is as follows: GAGVSQSPSNKVTEKGKDVELRCDPISGHTALYWYRQSLGQGLEFLIYFQGNSAPDKSGLPSDRFSAERTGGSVSTLTIQRTQQEDSAVYLCASSLVAQDIQYFGAGTRLSVL.